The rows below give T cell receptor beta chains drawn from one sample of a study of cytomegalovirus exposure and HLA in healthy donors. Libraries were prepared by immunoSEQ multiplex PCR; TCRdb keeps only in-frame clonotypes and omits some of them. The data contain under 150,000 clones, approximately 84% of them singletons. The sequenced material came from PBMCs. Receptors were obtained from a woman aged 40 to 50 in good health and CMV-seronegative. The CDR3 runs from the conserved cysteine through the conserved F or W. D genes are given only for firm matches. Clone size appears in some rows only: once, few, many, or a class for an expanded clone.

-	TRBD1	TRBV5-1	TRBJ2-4	CASSEGQGVGIQYF	TGCGCCAGCAGCGAGGGACAGGGGGTGGGCATTCAGTACTTC
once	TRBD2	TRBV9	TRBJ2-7	CASSAASGRPPGEQYF	TGTGCCAGCAGCGCCGCTAGCGGGAGGCCCCCTGGGGAGCAGTACTTC
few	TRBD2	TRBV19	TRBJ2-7	CASSPGGYEQYF	TGTGCCAGTAGCCCGGGGGGCTACGAGCAGTACTTC
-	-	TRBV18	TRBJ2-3	CASSPPSESTDTQYF	TGTGCCAGCTCACCACCTTCGGAGAGCACAGATACGCAGTATTTT
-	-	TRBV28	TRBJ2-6	CASTFAGWSVELSGANVLTF	TGTGCCAGCACCTTCGCCGGGTGGAGCGTCGAGCTCTCTGGGGCCAACGTCCTGACTTTC
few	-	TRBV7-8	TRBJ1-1	CASSLVAGQSEAFF	TGTGCCAGCAGCTTAGTAGCGGGACAATCCGAAGCTTTCTTT
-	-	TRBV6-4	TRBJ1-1	CASSEPTLGAVTEAFF	TGTGCCAGCAGTGAGCCCACCTTAGGGGCGGTCACTGAAGCTTTCTTT
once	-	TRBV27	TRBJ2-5	CASSVGGRETQYF	TGTGCCAGCAGTGTCGGCGGTCGAGAGACCCAGTACTTC
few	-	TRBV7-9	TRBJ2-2	CASSPLAGPNTGELFF	TGTGCCAGCAGCCCACTAGCAGGGCCGAACACCGGGGAGCTGTTTTTT
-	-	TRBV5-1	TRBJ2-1	CASSPVWRNEQFF	TGCGCCAGCAGCCCAGTCTGGCGGAATGAGCAGTTCTTC
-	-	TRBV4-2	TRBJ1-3	CASSPRLDSGNTIYF	TGTGCCAGCAGCCCAAGACTTGACTCTGGAAACACCATATATTTT
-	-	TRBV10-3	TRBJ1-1	CAISPSGFKNTEAFF	TGTGCCATCAGTCCCTCGGGTTTTAAGAACACTGAAGCTTTCTTT
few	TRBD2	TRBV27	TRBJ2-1	CASSSGTSGYNEQFF	TGTGCCAGCAGTTCCGGGACTAGCGGGTACAATGAGCAGTTCTTC
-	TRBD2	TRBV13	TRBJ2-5	CASSLGLAGVRPTIETQYF	TGTGCCAGCAGCCTAGGACTAGCGGGAGTTAGACCCACCATTGAGACCCAGTACTTC
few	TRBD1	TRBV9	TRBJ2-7	CASSTQTGALYEQYF	TGTGCCAGCAGCACCCAGACAGGGGCTCTCTACGAGCAGTACTTC
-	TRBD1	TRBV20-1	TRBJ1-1	CSARDLASTGF	TGCAGTGCTAGAGATCTAGCCTCGACAGGGTTC
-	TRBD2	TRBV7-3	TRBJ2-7	CASSLSRGLAGGLYEQYF	TGTGCCAGCAGCTTAAGCCGCGGACTAGCGGGAGGACTATACGAGCAGTACTTC
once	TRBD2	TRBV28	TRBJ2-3	CASSMIAGWNTDTQYF	TGTGCCAGCAGTATGATAGCGGGGTGGAACACAGATACGCAGTATTTT
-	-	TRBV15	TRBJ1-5	CATSVPGSSSNQPQHF	TGTGCCACCAGCGTCCCTGGGAGCAGCAGCAATCAGCCCCAGCATTTT
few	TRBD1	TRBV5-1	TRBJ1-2	CASSLGQGGGYGYTF	TGCGCCAGCAGCTTGGGACAGGGTGGTGGCTATGGCTACACCTTC
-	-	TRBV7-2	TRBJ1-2	CASSNQGGEIYGYTF	TGTGCCAGCAGCAACCAAGGAGGGGAAATCTATGGCTACACCTTC
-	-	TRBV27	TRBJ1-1	CASSQGLHTEAFF	TGTGCCAGCAGTCAGGGTCTACACACTGAAGCTTTCTTT
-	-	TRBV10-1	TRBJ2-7	CASSEPGYEQYF	TGCGCCAGCAGTGAGCCGGGCTACGAGCAGTACTTC
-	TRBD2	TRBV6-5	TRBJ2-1	CASSYGGVNEQFF	TGTGCCAGCAGTTACGGGGGGGTGAATGAGCAGTTCTTC
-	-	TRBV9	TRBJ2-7	CASSVGLGESYEQYF	TGTGCCAGCAGCGTTGGGTTGGGAGAGTCCTACGAGCAGTACTTC
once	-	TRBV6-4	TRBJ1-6	CASPPQRPPINSPLHF	TGTGCCAGCCCTCCGCAGCGCCCGCCGATTAATTCACCCCTCCACTTT
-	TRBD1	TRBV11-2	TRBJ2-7	CASSLDRNEQYF	TGTGCCAGCAGCCTGGACAGGAACGAGCAGTACTTC
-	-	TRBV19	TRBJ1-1	CATYDRFDTEAFF	TGTGCCACCTATGACAGGTTCGACACTGAAGCTTTCTTT
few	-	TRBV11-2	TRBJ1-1	CASTGRAEAFF	TGTGCCAGCACCGGGCGGGCTGAAGCTTTCTTT
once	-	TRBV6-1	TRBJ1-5	CASSEALRAQPQHF	TGTGCCAGCAGTGAAGCGCTCAGAGCGCAGCCCCAGCATTTT
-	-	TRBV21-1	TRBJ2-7	CASSKDHRGPRDLSYEQYF	TGTGCCAGCAGCAAAGATCACAGGGGGCCGCGAGACTTATCCTACGAGCAGTACTTC
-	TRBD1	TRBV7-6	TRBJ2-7	CASSLAGGEVYEQYF	TGTGCCAGCAGCTTAGCAGGGGGCGAGGTTTACGAGCAGTACTTC
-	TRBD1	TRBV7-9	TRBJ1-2	CASSPGQVRVYTF	TGTGCCAGCAGCCCGGGACAGGTTCGAGTCTACACCTTC
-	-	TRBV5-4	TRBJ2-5	CASSSGGQQETQYF	TGTGCCAGCAGCTCTGGTGGACAGCAAGAGACCCAGTACTTC
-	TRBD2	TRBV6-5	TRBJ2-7	CASSYSSGRFYEQYF	TGTGCCAGCAGTTACTCTAGCGGGAGGTTCTACGAGCAGTACTTC
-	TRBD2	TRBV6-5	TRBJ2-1	CASSLLADTYNEQFF	TGTGCCAGCAGTCTCCTAGCGGATACTTACAATGAGCAGTTCTTC
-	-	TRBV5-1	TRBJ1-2	CASSEGTAWNYGYTF	TGCGCCAGCAGCGAGGGGACTGCTTGGAACTATGGCTACACCTTC
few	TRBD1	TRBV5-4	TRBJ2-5	CASSLARQGETQYF	TGTGCCAGCAGCTTGGCCCGACAGGGAGAGACCCAGTACTTC
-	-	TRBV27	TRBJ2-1	CASSVTPNNEQFF	TGTGCCAGCAGTGTTACACCAAACAATGAGCAGTTCTTC
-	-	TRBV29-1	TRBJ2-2	CSVVDRNTGELFF	TGCAGCGTCGTTGACAGGAACACCGGGGAGCTGTTTTTT
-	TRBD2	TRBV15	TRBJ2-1	CATSLGLADNEQFF	TGTGCCACCAGCCTGGGACTAGCGGACAATGAGCAGTTCTTC
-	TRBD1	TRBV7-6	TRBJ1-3	CASSSKIRGINGNTIYF	TGTGCCAGCAGCTCTAAAATCAGGGGGATAAACGGAAACACCATATATTTT
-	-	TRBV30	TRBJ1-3	CAWKEGPGNTIYF	TGTGCCTGGAAGGAGGGACCTGGAAACACCATATATTTT
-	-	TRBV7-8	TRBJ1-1	CASSLGGVVEAFF	TGTGCCAGCAGCCTAGGCGGGGTAGTTGAAGCTTTCTTT
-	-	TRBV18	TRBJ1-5	CASSPTGIGNQPQHF	TGTGCCAGCTCACCCACAGGGATCGGCAATCAGCCCCAGCATTTT
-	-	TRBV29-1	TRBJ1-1	CSVSLTQGTEAFF	TGCAGCGTCTCTCTGACCCAGGGGACTGAAGCTTTCTTT
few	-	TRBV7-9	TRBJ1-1	CASRPLQGREGYTEAFF	TGTGCCAGCAGACCGCTCCAGGGAAGGGAGGGCTACACTGAAGCTTTCTTT
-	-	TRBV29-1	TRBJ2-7	CSVYTGIHEQYF	TGCAGCGTGTATACAGGAATCCACGAGCAGTACTTC
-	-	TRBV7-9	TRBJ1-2	CASSLDGGNGYTF	TGTGCCAGCAGCTTAGATGGCGGGAATGGCTACACCTTC
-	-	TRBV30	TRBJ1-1	CAWSVRGNTEAFF	TGTGCCTGGAGTGTAAGGGGGAACACTGAAGCTTTCTTT
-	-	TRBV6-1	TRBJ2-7	CASSEAPTGAYEQYF	TGTGCCAGCAGTGAAGCCCCGACAGGAGCCTACGAGCAGTACTTC
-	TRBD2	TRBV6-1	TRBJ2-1	CASSAPTSGRWNEQFF	TGTGCCAGCAGTGCGCCGACTAGCGGGAGGTGGAATGAGCAGTTCTTC